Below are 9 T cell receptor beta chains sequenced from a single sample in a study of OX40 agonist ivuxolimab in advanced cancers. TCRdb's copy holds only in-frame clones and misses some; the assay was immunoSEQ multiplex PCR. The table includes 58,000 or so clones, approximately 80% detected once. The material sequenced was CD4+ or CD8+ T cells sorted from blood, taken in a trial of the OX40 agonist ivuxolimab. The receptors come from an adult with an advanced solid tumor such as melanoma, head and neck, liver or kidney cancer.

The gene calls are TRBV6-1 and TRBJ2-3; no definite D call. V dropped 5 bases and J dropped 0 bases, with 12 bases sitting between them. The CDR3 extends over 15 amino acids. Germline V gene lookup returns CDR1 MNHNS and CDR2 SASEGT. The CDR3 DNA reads TGTGCCAGCAGTCTATTATTAACTAGCACAGATACGCAGTATTTT. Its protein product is CASSLLLTSTDTQYF.

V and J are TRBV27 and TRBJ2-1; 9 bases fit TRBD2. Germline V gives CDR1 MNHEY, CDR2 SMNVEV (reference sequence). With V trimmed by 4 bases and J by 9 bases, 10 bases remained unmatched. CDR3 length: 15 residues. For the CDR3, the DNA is TGTGCCAGCAGTTACGGTAGCGGGAGCTTGGGTGAGCAGTTCTTC. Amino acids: CASSYGSGSLGEQFF.

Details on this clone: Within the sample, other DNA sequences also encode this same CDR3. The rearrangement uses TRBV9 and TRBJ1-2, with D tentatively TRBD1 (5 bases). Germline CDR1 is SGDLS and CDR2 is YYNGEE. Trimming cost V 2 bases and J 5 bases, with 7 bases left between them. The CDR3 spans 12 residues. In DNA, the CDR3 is TGTGCCAGCAGCGTCGGGGGATATGGCTACACCTTC. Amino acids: CASSVGGYGYTF.

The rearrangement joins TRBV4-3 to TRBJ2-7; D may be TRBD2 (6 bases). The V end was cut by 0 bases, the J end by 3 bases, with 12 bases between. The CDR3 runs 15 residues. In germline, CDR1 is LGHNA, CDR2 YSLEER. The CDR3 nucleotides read TGCGCCAGCAGCCAAGATTTATGGGGAGGCTACGAGCAGTACTTC. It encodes CASSQDLWGGYEQYF.

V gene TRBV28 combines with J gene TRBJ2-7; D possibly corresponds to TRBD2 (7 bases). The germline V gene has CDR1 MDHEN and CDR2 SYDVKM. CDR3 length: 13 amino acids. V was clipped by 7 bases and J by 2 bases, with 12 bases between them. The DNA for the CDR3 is TGTGCCAGCACCGAGGGGGGGGCCTACGAGCAGTACTTC. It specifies CASTEGGAYEQYF.

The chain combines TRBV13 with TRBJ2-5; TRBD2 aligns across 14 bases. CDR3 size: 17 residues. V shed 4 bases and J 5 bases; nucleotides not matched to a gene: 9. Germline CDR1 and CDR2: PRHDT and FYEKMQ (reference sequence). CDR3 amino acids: CASSSSTSGGARETQYF. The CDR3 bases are TGTGCCAGCAGCTCATCGACTAGCGGGGGGGCCAGGGAGACCCAGTACTTC.

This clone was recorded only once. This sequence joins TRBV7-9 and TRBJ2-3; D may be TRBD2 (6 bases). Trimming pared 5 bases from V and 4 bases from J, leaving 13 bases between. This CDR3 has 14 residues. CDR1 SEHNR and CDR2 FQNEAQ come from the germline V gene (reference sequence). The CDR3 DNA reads TGTGCCAGCAGCCCCGAGGACTACTCAGATACGCAGTATTTT. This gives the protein CASSPEDYSDTQYF.

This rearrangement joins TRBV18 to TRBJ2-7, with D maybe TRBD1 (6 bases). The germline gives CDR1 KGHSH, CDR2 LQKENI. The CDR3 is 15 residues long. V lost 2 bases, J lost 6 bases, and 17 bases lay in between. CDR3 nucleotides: TGTGCCAGCTCACCAGATAACAGGGAAGGAGGCGAGCAGTACTTC. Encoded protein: CASSPDNREGGEQYF.

CDR3 in amino acids: CASSLPTSGPTYEQYF. Written as DNA, the CDR3 is TGTGCCAGCAGCCTCCCGACTAGCGGGCCAACCTACGAGCAGTACTTC. The rearrangement links TRBV5-4 to TRBJ2-7; 10 bases are shared with TRBD2. The germline gives CDR1 SGHNT, CDR2 YYREEE (reference sequence). The CDR3 is made up of 16 amino acids. J was trimmed by 2 bases and V by 4 bases; bases with no gene match: 9.